This T cell receptor beta chain stems from a study of human T cells and chemical hapten exposure. General study points: Significantly greater numbers of large CDR3 similarity clusters came from expanded TCRs than from controls.

Time point: patch test 1, 2 weeks after DPC sensitization. Treatment given: therapeutic diphenylcyclopropenone sensitization with weekly scalp DPC. It was from unfractionated whole blood that total RNA was extracted. Germline V CDR1 and CDR2: ENHRY, SYGVKD. The CDR3 runs to 13 residues. Trimming removed 3 bases at V and 4 bases at J, with 10 bases between. On this clonotype: The antigen is unknown.

TCRdb reanalysed the RACE reads using MiXCR and keeps one entry per CDR3 protein. The sample gives 100,000 or so distinct CDR3 sequences, roughly a tenth of which show up once; 2% to 2.5% is in the top ten. The sequencing used whole blood, collected in connection with sensitization to the hapten diphenylcyclopropenone (DPC). The J gene is TRBJ2-7, the V gene TRBV10-3; D is tentatively TRBD1 or TRBD2 (5 bases each). This receptor was identified in a man between 40 and 49 years old with alopecia areata. Some clones in this sample may be carry-over from other donors' samples. This CDR3 is CAISDGGLYEQYV. The CDR3 nucleotides read TGTGCCATCAGTGATGGGGGTTTGTACGAGCAGTACGTC.